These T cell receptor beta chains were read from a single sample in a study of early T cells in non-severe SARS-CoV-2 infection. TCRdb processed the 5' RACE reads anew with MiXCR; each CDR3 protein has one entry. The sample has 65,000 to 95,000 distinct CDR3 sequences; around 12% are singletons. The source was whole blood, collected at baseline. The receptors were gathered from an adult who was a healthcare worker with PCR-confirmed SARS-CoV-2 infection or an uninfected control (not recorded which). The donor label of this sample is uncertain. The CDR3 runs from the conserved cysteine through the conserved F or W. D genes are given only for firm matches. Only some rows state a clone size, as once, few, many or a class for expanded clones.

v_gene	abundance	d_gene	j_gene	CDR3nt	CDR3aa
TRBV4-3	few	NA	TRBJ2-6	TGCGCCAGCAGCCAAGGGGTCTCTGGGGCCAACGTCCTGACTTTC	CASSQGVSGANVLTF
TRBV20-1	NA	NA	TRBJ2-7	TGCAGTGCTCAAAGGCCCCTCACCTACGAGCAGTACTTC	CSAQRPLTYEQYF
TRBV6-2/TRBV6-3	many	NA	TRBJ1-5	TGTGCCAGCAGTTACCCCCAGGGTTGGCAGCCCCAGCATTTT	CASSYPQGWQPQHF
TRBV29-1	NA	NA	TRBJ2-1	TGCAGCGTTCAGGGGGTTAGCGGTTACAATGAGCAGTTCTTC	CSVQGVSGYNEQFF
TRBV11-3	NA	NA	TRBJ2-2	TGTGCCAGCAGCCCTACTATGACCGGGGAGCTGTTTTTT	CASSPTMTGELFF
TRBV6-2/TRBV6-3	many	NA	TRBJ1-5	TGTGCCAGCAGTTACGGACGGTTTAGCAATCAGCCCCAGCATTTT	CASSYGRFSNQPQHF
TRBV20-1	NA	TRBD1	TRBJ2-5	TGCAGTGCTAGATTGGACAGGGGGCGTGGGGAGACCCAGTACTTC	CSARLDRGRGETQYF
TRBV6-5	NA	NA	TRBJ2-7	TGTGCCAGCGTCCTCTGGACCACGGAGTACGAGCAGTACTTC	CASVLWTTEYEQYF
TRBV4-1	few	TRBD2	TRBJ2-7	TGCGCCAGCAGCCATCCGCGGGGGACTAGCGGGGGCGACGAGCAGTACTTC	CASSHPRGTSGGDEQYF
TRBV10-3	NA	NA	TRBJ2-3	TGTGCCGCTCTCGGGGTCTCAGATACGCAGTATTTT	CAALGVSDTQYF
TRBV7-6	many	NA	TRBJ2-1	TGTGCCAGCCAGGCGTCCTACAATGAGCAGTTCTTC	CASQASYNEQFF
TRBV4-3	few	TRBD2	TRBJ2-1	TGCGCCAGCAGCCAAGGGGACTTGCCGGGACTAGCGGCAAATGAGCAGTTCTTC	CASSQGDLPGLAANEQFF
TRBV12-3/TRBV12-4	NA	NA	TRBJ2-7	TGTGCCAGCAGTCTCTCCAGCGTTACCGAGCAGTACTTC	CASSLSSVTEQYF
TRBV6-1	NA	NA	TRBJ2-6	TGTGCCAGCAGTGAATCGTTGGCGGGACTGGGCTCTGGGGCCAACGTCCTGACTTTC	CASSESLAGLGSGANVLTF
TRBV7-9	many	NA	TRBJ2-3	TGTGCCAGCAGCCCCAAGAGCACAGATACGCAGTATTTT	CASSPKSTDTQYF
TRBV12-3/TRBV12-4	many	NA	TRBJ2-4	TGTGCCAGCAGTGAGGGTAGAAACATTCAGTACTTC	CASSEGRNIQYF
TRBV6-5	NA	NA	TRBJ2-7	TGTGCCAGCAGCCCATGGTCTGGGGCGGAACACGAGCAGTACTTC	CASSPWSGAEHEQYF
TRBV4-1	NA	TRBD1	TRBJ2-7	TGCGCCAGCAGCCTAGCGGACAGGGGGCAGTACGAGCAGTACTTC	CASSLADRGQYEQYF
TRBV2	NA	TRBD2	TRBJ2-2	TGTGCCAGCAGTGAAGTATTAGCGGGAGAGGCCGGGGAGCTGTTTTTT	CASSEVLAGEAGELFF
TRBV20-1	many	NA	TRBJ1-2	TGCAGTGCCGAGGCCGAAGTTGGAGGCTATGGCTACACCTTC	CSAEAEVGGYGYTF
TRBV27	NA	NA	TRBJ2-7	TGTGCCAGCAGTTTACGACCCTTCTACGAGCAGTACTTC	CASSLRPFYEQYF
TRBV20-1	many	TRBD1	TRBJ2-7	TGCAGTTTTATGGGGACAGGGGCCCACGAGCAGTACTTC	CSFMGTGAHEQYF
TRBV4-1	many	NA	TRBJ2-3	TGCGCCAGCAAAATTTGGGGGGCCGGCACAGATACGCAGTATTTT	CASKIWGAGTDTQYF
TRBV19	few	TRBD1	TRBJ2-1	TGTGCCAGTAGTCGGGACAGATTCAATGAGCAGTTCTTC	CASSRDRFNEQFF
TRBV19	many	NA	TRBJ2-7	TGTGCCAGTAGTATGGCCAGCGCCGGTAATTTCTACGAGCAGTACTTC	CASSMASAGNFYEQYF
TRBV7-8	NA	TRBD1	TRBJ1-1	TGTGCCAGCAGCTTAAGGGACAGACTCGAAGCTTTCTTT	CASSLRDRLEAFF
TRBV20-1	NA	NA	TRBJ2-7	TGCAGTGCTACCTCAAGAGGGTCCTACGAGCAGTACTTC	CSATSRGSYEQYF
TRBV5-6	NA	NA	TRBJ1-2	TGTGCCAGCAGCTTGTTATCTGGCTACACCTTC	CASSLLSGYTF
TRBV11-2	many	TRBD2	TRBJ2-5	TGTGCCAGCAGCTTCGGTACTAGCGCAGAGACCCAGTACTTC	CASSFGTSAETQYF
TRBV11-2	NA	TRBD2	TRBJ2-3	TGTGCCAGCAGCCCAACGGGGGGAGGGACAGATACGCAGTATTTT	CASSPTGGGTDTQYF
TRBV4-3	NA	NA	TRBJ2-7	TGCGCCAGGAAAAGGGACGCAGTCTCCTACGAGCAGTACTTC	CARKRDAVSYEQYF
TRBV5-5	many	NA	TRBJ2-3	TGTGCCAGCAGCCTGGGACTTCGGCAAGATACGCAGTATTTT	CASSLGLRQDTQYF
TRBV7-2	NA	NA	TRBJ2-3	TGTGCCAGCAGCTTAGGAGACGGTTGGACGGATACGCAGTATTTT	CASSLGDGWTDTQYF
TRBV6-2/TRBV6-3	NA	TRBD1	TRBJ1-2	TGTGCCAGCAGTTACTTCTCGACAGGGATCTATGGCTACACCTTC	CASSYFSTGIYGYTF
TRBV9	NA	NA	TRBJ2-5	TGTGCCAGCAGCCCAGGACAGCGCCAAGAGACCCAGTACTTC	CASSPGQRQETQYF
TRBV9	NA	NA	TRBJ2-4	TGTGCCAGCAGCGTCGGGGGCAGCGCTAAAAACATTCAGTACTTC	CASSVGGSAKNIQYF
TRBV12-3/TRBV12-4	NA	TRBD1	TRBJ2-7	TGTGCCAGCAGTTTAGAGGGACAGGGGTCCCACGAGCAGTACTTC	CASSLEGQGSHEQYF
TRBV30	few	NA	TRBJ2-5	TGTGCCTGGAGTGCCACGGGGACCCAGTACTTC	CAWSATGTQYF
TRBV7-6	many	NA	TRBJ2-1	TGTGCCAGCAGCTCAAGGAGGCATCGCGGGACGAGAAACAATGAGCAGTTCTTC	CASSSRRHRGTRNNEQFF
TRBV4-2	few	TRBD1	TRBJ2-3	TGTGCCAGCAGCCACGCCCTCGCAGGGGGCGTGACAGATACGCAGTATTTT	CASSHALAGGVTDTQYF
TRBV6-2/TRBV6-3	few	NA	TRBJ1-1	TGTGCCAGCAGAAGGGTCTCGAACACTGAAGCTTTCTTT	CASRRVSNTEAFF
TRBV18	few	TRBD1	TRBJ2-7	TGTGCCAGCTCACCCGGGACAGAGACCTACGAGCAGTACTTC	CASSPGTETYEQYF
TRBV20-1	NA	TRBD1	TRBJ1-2	TGCAGTGGCCCGACAGGGAACTATGGCTACACCTTC	CSGPTGNYGYTF
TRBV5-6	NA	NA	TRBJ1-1	TGTGCCAGCAGCTTGGACAGGGCCCTGGGGAACACTGAAGCTTTCTTT	CASSLDRALGNTEAFF
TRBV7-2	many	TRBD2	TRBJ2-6	TGTGCCAGCAGCTTTGGAAGGACTAGCTCTGGGGCCAACGTCCTGACTTTC	CASSFGRTSSGANVLTF